The sequence of this T cell receptor beta chain was determined in a study of cytomegalovirus exposure and HLA in healthy donors. Turning to this clone: Its cognate antigen is unknown.

Per the germline V gene, CDR1 is MDHEN and CDR2 is SYDVKM. There are 16 residues in the CDR3. Trimming removed 6 bases from V and 1 base from J; junction bases left unmatched: 8. Points from the study as a whole: CMV serostatus was the sole immune exposure data available. In vitro checks showed that three CMV-associated chains really do target CMV antigens. Per published reports, the classifier diagnosed cytomegalovirus status with high specificity and sensitivity.

The PCR contained 60 Vbeta and 13 Jbeta primers. The assay was immunoSEQ multiplex PCR, and TCRdb's table has in-frame clones only and misses some. The sample contains around 150,000 clones, roughly 78% of which appear only once. This receptor was obtained from a man younger than 45 in good health. J is TRBJ2-2 and V is TRBV28; 7 bases are a match to TRBD1. The sequenced material came from PBMCs. CDR3 sequence: CASSPRTGMNTGELFF. In nucleotides, the CDR3 is TGTGCCAGCAGCCCCCGGACAGGAATGAACACCGGGGAGCTGTTTTTT.